The 30 T cell receptor beta chains given below trace back to one sample, sequenced in a study of T-cell reconstitution after alpha-beta-depleted transplantation in children. Molecular barcoding with unique molecular identifiers was used for the TCRbeta library. TCRdb passed the PCR reads through MiXCR, listing each CDR3 protein once. The sample records more than 550,000 distinct CDR3 sequences, about 10% being singletons. Sample: PBMCs from the stem cell graft donor, taken from the stem cell graft. The source of these receptors is a human donor who donated a stem cell graft to a child with acute myeloid leukemia.

The table lists this clonotype with a few counts. The chain recombines TRBV10-3 with TRBJ2-5; maybe TRBD2 (6 bases). Germline V gene lookup returns CDR1 ENHRY and CDR2 SYGVKD. V was cut by 4 bases and J by 4 bases, with 13 bases left in between. The length of the CDR3 is 14 residues. CDR3 in amino acids: CAISVSGEAETQYF. The CDR3 DNA is TGTGCCATCAGTGTCTCGGGAGAAGCAGAGACCCAGTACTTC.

This clonotype showed up just a few times. The chain carries TRBV10-2 and TRBJ2-1, with 7 bases matching TRBD2. Germline-derived CDR1 and CDR2 are WSHSY and SAAADI. Trimming cost V 6 bases and J 6 bases; bases outside gene matches: 8. This CDR3 spans 14 amino acids. CDR3 amino acids: CASRGGRAVNEQFF. The CDR3 nucleotides are TGCGCCAGCAGAGGTGGGAGGGCCGTCAATGAGCAGTTCTTC.

As regards this clonotype: A much larger clone is a single base away; this may be a read error. This chain connects TRBV18 to TRBJ2-3; D unresolved. The V gene lost 2 bases and the J gene lost 0 bases, with 9 bases spanning the gap. CDR3 length equals 15 residues. Germline CDR1 reads KGHSH; CDR2 reads LQKENI. The CDR3 reads CASSPNSGSTDTQYF. The CDR3 nucleotides read TGTGCCAGCTCACCAAATTCGGGCAGCACAGATACGCAGTATTTT.

This clonotype was observed a handful of times. V is TRBV6-1 and J is TRBJ2-7; D is ambiguous. The CDR3 covers 15 residues. Germline V gene sequence: CDR1 MNHNS, CDR2 SASEGT. The ends were cut back, 5 bases at V and 3 bases at J, with 17 bases in the middle. CDR3 in amino acids: CASSKNTTPRYEQYF. The CDR3 nucleotides are TGTGCCAGCAGTAAAAACACTACACCCCGCTACGAGCAGTACTTC.

This chain connects TRBV18 to TRBJ1-4; D is unclear. CDR1 is KGHSH, CDR2 LQKENI, per germline. This CDR3 has 13 residues. Trimming shortened V by 2 bases and J by 3 bases, and 4 bases separated the two germline ends. CDR3 DNA: TGTGCCAGCTCACCATTAGCTAATGAAAAACTGTTTTTT. It translates to CASSPLANEKLFF.

This clonotype was counted at least ten times. The chain links TRBV5-1 to TRBJ2-1, with 16 bases matching TRBD2. The CDR3 has 18 residues. After removal of 0 bases from V and 4 bases from J, the junction contained 4 bases not matched to a gene. Germline assignment: CDR1 SGHRS and CDR2 YFSETQ. The CDR3 region is CASSLAGTSGRGYNEQFF. The CDR3 DNA is TGCGCCAGCAGCTTGGCCGGGACTAGCGGGAGGGGGTACAATGAGCAGTTCTTC.

This clonotype was seen at least ten times. CDR3 sequence reads: CASSHKTRDLRHTQYF. As DNA, the CDR3 is TGTGCCAGCAGCCATAAGACTAGGGATTTAAGACATACGCAGTATTTT. This chain links TRBV4-2 with TRBJ2-3; perhaps TRBD2 as D (6 bases). Trimming shortened V by 3 bases and J by 7 bases, and 20 bases separated the two germline ends. Germline CDR1 reads LGHNA; CDR2 reads YNFKEQ. This CDR3 spans 16 amino acids.

This clonotype was recorded a few times. The genes are TRBV20-1 and TRBJ1-1, with 7 bases matching TRBD1. This CDR3 contains 13 residues. The V gene's germline CDR1 is DFQATT and CDR2 SNEGSKA (reference sequence). V trimming: 7 bases; J trimming: 2 bases; junction bases outside the gene matches: 7. DNA for the CDR3: TGCAGTGTCACGACAGGGCGTAACACTGAAGCTTTCTTT. As protein: CSVTTGRNTEAFF.

This clonotype turned up a few times. The J gene is TRBJ2-5, the V gene TRBV15, with TRBD1 matching 7 bases. The V gene's germline CDR1 is LNHNV and CDR2 YYDKDF (reference sequence). J gave up 4 bases and V 0 bases, and 8 bases lay outside the gene matches. The CDR3 length is 16 residues. CDR3 in DNA: TGTGCCACCAGCAGAGATCATGAGGGGGCGCGAGAGACCCAGTACTTC. Its translation is CATSRDHEGARETQYF.

This clonotype has only a few counts. The V and J genes are TRBV6-1 and TRBJ2-5; tentative D call: TRBD1 (6 bases). The CDR3 covers 15 residues. Germline assignment: CDR1 MNHNS and CDR2 SASEGT. The germline V and J ends were trimmed by 4 bases and 4 bases, with 16 bases remaining between them. CDR3 nucleotide sequence: TGTGCCAGCAGTGTGGGGACAACCTTCAGAGAGACCCAGTACTTC. As protein: CASSVGTTFRETQYF.

The V and J genes are TRBV5-4 and TRBJ2-2; the match to TRBD2 covers 9 bases. After removal of 5 bases from V and 1 base from J, the junction contained 6 bases not matched to a gene. The CDR3 runs to 16 residues. Germline lookup yields CDR1 SGHNT and CDR2 YYREEE (reference sequence). The CDR3, as DNA: TGTGCCAGCAGATCTAGCGGGACAAGGAACACCGGGGAGCTGTTTTTT. Its protein is CASRSSGTRNTGELFF.

This clonotype was counted many times. This chain joins TRBV20-1 and TRBJ2-7; 7 nucleotides align to TRBD1. The CDR3 covers 16 residues. The germline gives CDR1 DFQATT, CDR2 SNEGSKA (reference sequence). V shed 6 bases and J 1 base; nucleotides not matched to a gene: 15. The CDR3 sequence is CSASPPTGQRSYEQYF. CDR3 coding DNA: TGCAGTGCGAGTCCCCCAACGGGACAGCGATCCTACGAGCAGTACTTC.

In this sample, this clonotype turned up a few times. V and J are TRBV6-1 and TRBJ2-2; no reliable D call. This CDR3 spans 13 amino acids. Between the trimmed V and J ends, which lost 6 bases and 6 bases, there was a span of 11 bases. CDR1 and CDR2 (germline): MNHNS, SASEGT. The CDR3 DNA is TGTGCCAGCAGGCGAAACGACCCCGGGGAGCTGTTTTTT. The encoded protein is CASRRNDPGELFF.

The chain uses TRBV20-1 and TRBJ2-7; 11 bases are shared with TRBD2. Germline V CDR1 and CDR2: DFQATT, SNEGSKA (reference sequence). This CDR3 region has 14 residues. V was clipped by 1 base and J by 3 bases; unmatched bases: 2. CDR3 DNA sequence: TGCAGTGCTAGAGGCGGGACTAGCGGCTACGAGCAGTACTTC. Translation gives CSARGGTSGYEQYF.

The chain employs TRBV29-1 and TRBJ2-5; 12 nucleotides line up with TRBD2. The length of the CDR3 is 15 residues. Losses at the gene ends were 3 bases for V and 2 bases for J; bases not matched to a gene: 4. Germline V gene sequence: CDR1 SQVTM, CDR2 ANQGSEA. DNA of the CDR3: TGCAGCGTTGAGGGGCTAGCGGGAGGGCAAGAGACCCAGTACTTC. As protein: CSVEGLAGGQETQYF.

The V call is TRBV11-1, the J call TRBJ2-3; D tentatively reads TRBD1 or TRBD2 (5 bases each). The CDR3 sequence is 18 residues long. Germline V gene data show CDR1 as SGHAT and CDR2 as FQDESV (reference sequence). Trimming removed 5 bases at V and 3 bases at J, with 24 bases between. The CDR3 loop is CASSLGPVGTYGTDTQYF. Here the CDR3 DNA reads TGTGCCAGCAGCCTCGGACCCGTCGGGACCTACGGGACAGATACGCAGTATTTT.

V gene TRBV27 combines with J gene TRBJ2-5; 11 nucleotides match TRBD2. With 10 bases clipped from V and 5 bases from J, the junction kept 9 bases outside the gene matches. Germline CDR1 reads MNHEY; CDR2 reads SMNVEV (reference sequence). There are 14 residues in the CDR3. The CDR3: CATRRSGRVETQYF. The CDR3 region has the DNA TGTGCCACACGACGTAGCGGGAGGGTTGAGACCCAGTACTTC.

This sequence joins TRBV12-3 or TRBV12-4 and TRBJ1-2; D not certain. Trimming removed 6 bases at V and 7 bases at J, with 6 bases between. This CDR3 contains 10 residues. In nucleotides, the CDR3 is TGTGCCAGCAGCGGACGTGGCTACACCTTC. This codes for CASSGRGYTF.

This clonotype was seen ten or more times. The V and J genes are TRBV20-1 and TRBJ1-5, with D possibly being TRBD1 (6 bases). There are 15 residues in the CDR3. V was clipped by 0 bases and J by 7 bases, with 16 bases between them. Looked up from germline, CDR1 is DFQATT and CDR2 is SNEGSKA (reference sequence). Here the CDR3 DNA reads TGCAGTGCTAGAGATCCGAGGGGGATGGGGCAGCCCCAGCATTTT. Its translation is CSARDPRGMGQPQHF.

This clonotype was recorded a few times. V gene TRBV5-1 combines with J gene TRBJ2-3, with TRBD2 matching over 8 bases. V shed 1 base and J 5 bases; nucleotides not matched to a gene: 9. CDR3 length: 16 residues. CDR1 is SGHRS and CDR2 is YFSETQ in the germline V gene. The CDR3 bases are TGCGCCAGCAGCTTGTGGGAGCTGAGCGGGGGAGATACGCAGTATTTT. It yields the protein CASSLWELSGGDTQYF.

Here the CDR3 reads CASSEDWENSPLHF. The CDR3 nucleotides are TGTGCCAGCAGCGAAGACTGGGAAAATTCACCCCTCCACTTT. The chain has TRBV7-9 and TRBJ1-6; D gene ambiguous. V lost 5 bases to trimming and J lost 7 bases, with 12 bases between them. This CDR3 region has 14 residues. The germline V gene has CDR1 SEHNR and CDR2 FQNEAQ (reference sequence). The whole variable domain, remainder taken from reference TRBV7-9 and TRBJ1-6, is DTGVSQNPRHKITKRGQNVTFRCDPISEHNRLYWYRQTLGQGPEFLTYFQNEAQLEKSRLLSDRFSAERPKGSFSTLEIQRTEQGDSAMYLCASSEDWENSPLHFGNGTRLTVT.

This clonotype was picked up many times. The chain has TRBV7-9 and TRBJ2-7; D not certain. CDR1 is SEHNR, CDR2 FQNEAQ, per germline (reference sequence). Trimming shortened V by 4 bases and J by 0 bases, and 10 bases separated the two germline ends. This CDR3 has 14 amino acids. CDR3 DNA: TGTGCCAGCAGCTATGTCTCAGCCTCCTACGAGCAGTACTTC. Translation: CASSYVSASYEQYF.

Concerning this clonotype itself: A junction end diverges from the germline sequence, so it may reflect a read error. J is TRBJ1-2 and V is TRBV7-7, with 8 nucleotides matching TRBD1. This CDR3 is 14 amino acids long. CDR1 and CDR2 from the germline V gene are SSHAT and FNYEAQ (reference sequence). The CDR3 here is CASSPLGQVDGYTF. Written as DNA, the CDR3 is TGTGCTAGCAGCCCCCTGGGACAGGTTGATGGCTACACCTTC. Variable domain in full (rest from reference TRBV7-7 and TRBJ1-2): GAGVSQSPRYKVTKRGQDVTLRCDPISSHATLYWYQQALGQGPEFLTYFNYEAQPDKSGLPSDRFSAERPEGSISTLTIQRTEQRDSAMYRCASSPLGQVDGYTFGSGTRLTVV.

The chain combines TRBV4-2 with TRBJ2-5, with a tentative D call TRBD2 (6 bases). The CDR3 sequence is 16 residues long. Trimming left V 4 bases short and J 5 bases short, with 20 bases between. Germline CDR1 LGHNA, CDR2 YNFKEQ. The CDR3 here is CASSRQPRLVVETQYF. Written as DNA, the CDR3 is TGTGCCAGCAGCCGTCAACCCAGACTAGTTGTGGAGACCCAGTACTTC.

There are many counts of this clonotype. The chain couples TRBV6-5 to TRBJ1-6; no clear D gene. Germline lookup yields CDR1 MNHEY and CDR2 SVGAGI. V was shortened by 2 bases and J by 5 bases, with 7 bases between the two germline ends. CDR3 length: 14 amino acids. CDR3 loop: CASSYVSDNSPLHF. The CDR3 DNA follows: TGTGCCAGCAGTTACGTCTCGGATAATTCACCCCTCCACTTT.

This clonotype was recorded at least ten times. This rearrangement joins TRBV15 to TRBJ2-3; maybe TRBD1 (5 bases). Looked up from germline, CDR1 is LNHNV and CDR2 is YYDKDF (reference sequence). V lost 1 base and J lost 1, with 6 bases in between. This CDR3 spans 14 amino acids. The CDR3 coding sequence is TGTGCCACCAGCAGAGGGGGCGGCACAGATACGCAGTATTTT. It is translated as CATSRGGGTDTQYF. Drawing the rest from reference TRBV15 and TRBJ2-3, the complete variable domain is DAMVIQNPRYQVTQFGKPVTLSCSQTLNHNVMYWYQQKSSQAPKLLFHYYDKDFNNEADTPDNFQSRRPNTSFCFLDIRSPGLGDTAMYLCATSRGGGTDTQYFGPGTRLTVL.

The rearrangement uses TRBV20-1 and TRBJ1-1, with D possibly matching TRBD1 (5 bases). V shed 2 bases and J shed 2 bases, with 9 bases lying between them. The CDR3 is made up of 13 amino acids. The germline CDR1 and CDR2 sequences are DFQATT and SNEGSKA (reference sequence). Here the CDR3 reads CSARWGGNTEAFF. The CDR3 DNA reads as TGCAGTGCTAGATGGGGGGGAAACACTGAAGCTTTCTTT.

The chain is built from TRBV19 and TRBJ2-7; D remains unclear. This CDR3 has 13 residues. V lost 6 bases and J 3 bases, leaving 12 bases between the germline ends. Germline-derived CDR1 and CDR2 are LNHDA and SQIVND (reference sequence). DNA of the CDR3: TGTGCCAGTAGCCGCTCAGAGATCTACGAGCAGTACTTC. Translated, it gives CASSRSEIYEQYF.

The CDR3 sequence is CASRLWTSGKTDTQYF. The CDR3 region has the DNA TGCGCCAGCCGCCTCTGGACTAGCGGGAAGACAGATACGCAGTATTTT. The V call is TRBV23-1, the J call TRBJ2-3; TRBD2 matches 12 bases. TRBV23-1 is filed as an ORF, its function uncertain. Trimming at V came to 8 bases and at J to 3 bases, leaving 9 bases not matched to a gene. The CDR3 sequence is 16 residues long.

There are a few counts of this clonotype. A junction boundary mismatches the germline segment, possibly from a read error. CDR3 sequence (DNA): TGCGCCAGCAGCCTTGAGCAGGGGTTGACTAGCAATGTTTTC. Translated: CASSLEQGLTSNVF. The rearrangement links TRBV5-1 to TRBJ2-1; D perhaps matches TRBD2 (7 bases). Looked up from germline, CDR1 is SGHRS and CDR2 is YFSETQ. This CDR3 is 14 amino acids long. The entire variable domain, with the rest obtained from reference TRBV5-1 and TRBJ2-1, is as follows: KAGVTQTPRYLIKTRGQQVTLSCSPISGHRSVSWYQQTPGQGLQFLFEYFSETQRNKGNFPGRFSGRQFSNSRSEMNVSTLELGDSALYLCASSLEQGLTSNVFGPGTRLTVL.